A selection of T cell receptor beta chains follows, all from one sample in a study of long-term antiretroviral therapy in people with HIV. TCRdb's copy holds only in-frame clones and misses some; the assay was immunoSEQ multiplex PCR. The sample includes around 32,000 clones, just under 90% seen only once; the top ten take approximately 8%. Sample: unsorted PBMCs, taken 3.2 years before starting antiretroviral therapy. The receptors derive from a middle-aged man with HIV. Both conserved end residues are part of each CDR3. The D gene is left open where the match is weak. Not every row has a clone size; where given, it reads once, few, many or a size class.

D	size	J	V	CDR3	DNA
TRBD2	-	TRBJ2-1	TRBV7-3	CASSLSLAGNEQFF	TGTGCCAGCAGCTTAAGTCTAGCGGGCAATGAGCAGTTCTTC
TRBD1	-	TRBJ2-7	TRBV29-1	CSVGQGTYEQYF	TGCAGCGTCGGACAGGGTACCTACGAGCAGTACTTC
-	-	TRBJ2-1	TRBV10-1	CASSVGSYNEQFF	TGCGCCAGCAGTGTGGGCTCCTACAATGAGCAGTTCTTC
-	-	TRBJ1-5	TRBV6-6	CASSFPSGNNQPQHF	TGTGCCAGCAGTTTCCCCTCGGGAAACAATCAGCCCCAGCATTTT
TRBD2	few	TRBJ2-4	TRBV7-6	CASSPYPGTSGSKNIQYF	TGTGCCAGCAGCCCATACCCCGGGACTAGCGGTTCCAAAAACATTCAGTACTTC
-	-	TRBJ1-2	TRBV7-7	CASSQATGSYGYTF	TGTGCTAGCAGCCAGGCGACAGGAAGCTATGGCTACACCTTC
TRBD1	-	TRBJ1-5	TRBV10-3	CAISESTGGQPQHF	TGTGCCATCAGTGAGTCGACAGGGGGTCAGCCCCAGCATTTT
-	-	TRBJ2-3	TRBV5-4	CASSLAVLAGTDTQYF	TGTGCCAGCAGCTTGGCCGTGCTAGCTGGCACAGATACGCAGTATTTT
-	-	TRBJ1-1	TRBV4-3	CASSVEFLNTEAFF	TGCGCCAGCAGCGTAGAGTTTTTGAACACTGAAGCTTTCTTT
-	once	TRBJ2-2	TRBV2	CASSEGEMGYTGELFF	TGTGCCAGCAGTGAGGGGGAGATGGGGTACACCGGGGAGCTGTTTTTT
-	-	TRBJ2-5	TRBV5-1	CASSQTPQETQYF	TGCGCCAGCAGCCAAACACCCCAAGAGACCCAGTACTTC
TRBD2	-	TRBJ2-7	TRBV7-9	CASSLVAGGPPYEQYF	TGTGCCAGCAGCTTAGTAGCGGGAGGGCCGCCCTACGAGCAGTACTTC
-	-	TRBJ2-5	TRBV5-1	CASSVTGQETQYF	TGCGCCAGCAGCGTGACAGGCCAAGAGACCCAGTACTTC
-	-	TRBJ2-7	TRBV30	CAWTPGNLQYEQYF	TGTGCCTGGACCCCGGGGAACCTCCAATACGAGCAGTACTTC
-	-	TRBJ2-1	TRBV7-6	CASSLGPYNEQFF	TGTGCCAGCAGCTTGGGACCCTACAATGAGCAGTTCTTC
-	-	TRBJ2-1	TRBV15	CATSRDRHEYNEQFF	TGTGCCACCAGCAGAGATCGCCACGAGTACAATGAGCAGTTCTTC
-	-	TRBJ2-7	TRBV28	CASSRTGTTLSEQYF	TGTGCCAGCAGTCGCACCGGGACAACACTCTCCGAGCAGTACTTC
-	-	TRBJ2-7	TRBV5-1	CATSESWAYEQYF	TGCGCCACCTCCGAGTCGTGGGCCTACGAGCAGTACTTC
-	-	TRBJ2-1	TRBV10-2	CASSEWDEQFF	TGCGCCAGCAGTGAGTGGGATGAGCAGTTCTTC
TRBD2	-	TRBJ2-1	TRBV11-3	CASSLDGAGQNNEQFF	TGTGCCAGCAGCTTAGATGGAGCGGGGCAAAACAATGAGCAGTTCTTC
-	-	TRBJ1-4	TRBV4-2	CASSQDLRRGEKLFF	TGTGCCAGCAGCCAAGATCTCCGGAGGGGTGAAAAACTGTTTTTT
-	-	TRBJ2-5	TRBV18	CASSPPFLEVNQETQYF	TGTGCCAGCTCACCTCCTTTTTTGGAGGTCAACCAAGAGACCCAGTACTTC
-	few	TRBJ1-2	TRBV2	CASSALPIWGYTF	TGTGCCAGCAGTGCCTTACCTATCTGGGGCTACACCTTC
-	-	TRBJ1-6	TRBV2	CASSDGQDYNSPLHF	TGTGCCAGCAGTGATGGGCAGGACTATAATTCACCCCTCCACTTT
TRBD2	-	TRBJ2-7	TRBV5-8	CASSLPGGGYEQYF	TGTGCCAGCAGCCTGCCGGGGGGTGGTTACGAGCAGTACTTC
-	-	TRBJ1-1	TRBV6-6	CASSYSQETAFF	TGTGCCAGCAGTTACTCGCAGGAAACAGCTTTCTTT
TRBD1	once	TRBJ1-1	TRBV9	CASRKGALNTEAFF	TGTGCCAGCCGTAAGGGGGCGCTGAACACTGAAGCTTTCTTT
-	once	TRBJ2-1	TRBV6-5	CASTLRLRGYNEQFF	TGTGCCAGCACTCTACGACTCCGAGGTTACAATGAGCAGTTCTTC
-	-	TRBJ1-4	TRBV15	CATSINREGWEKLFF	TGTGCCACCAGCATTAATAGGGAGGGGTGGGAAAAACTGTTTTTT
-	-	TRBJ2-4	TRBV10-2	CASSEAGLRDIQYF	TGCGCCAGCAGTGAGGCAGGGCTAAGGGACATTCAGTACTTC